This TCR beta chain was sequenced in a study of cytomegalovirus exposure and HLA in healthy donors. Study information: The use of the same platform for the 130 or so validation repertoires and the 666 first-cohort repertoires was reported by a later analysis.

The study's findings and limits: Most TCR sequences were rare, but some public TCRs occurred in many donors. Cytomegalovirus-associated status was assigned to around 160 TCR beta chains. It was reported that the classifier diagnosed cytomegalovirus status with high specificity and sensitivity in both the original and validation cohorts.

The CDR3 is 13 residues long. V dropped 3 bases and J dropped 2 bases, with 8 bases sitting between them. The germline V gene has CDR1 MDHEN and CDR2 SYDVKM. A word on this clone: The antigen is undetermined.

Assay: immunoSEQ multiplex PCR; the TCRdb copy retains only in-frame clones and omits some. This table holds approximately 100,000 clones, roughly 87% found once. The rearrangement links TRBV28 to TRBJ2-7; D uncertain. Sequencing used PBMCs. The source of this sequence is a man in his late teens or twenties in good health and CMV-seropositive. In nucleotides, the CDR3 is TGTGCCAGCAGTTTCTTAGGAGCCTACGAGCAGTACTTC. Translation: CASSFLGAYEQYF.